These 5 T cell receptor beta chains were all obtained from the same sample, sequenced in a study of blood T cell repertoires in COVID-19. The repertoire was sequenced with immunoSEQ multiplex PCR; TCRdb's copy has only in-frame clones and lacks some. The repertoire holds some 270,000 clones, with approximately 88% as singletons. Sequencing was done on a sample of PBMCs or T cells enriched from blood (not recorded which). The receptor source for this set is a woman aged 40 to 49 who had been exposed to COVID-19.

V is TRBV18 and J is TRBJ1-4, with D unclear. The CDR3 sequence is 17 residues long. CDR1 is KGHSH and CDR2 is LQKENI in the germline V gene. V gave up 4 bases and J gave up 0 bases, with 15 bases separating them. CDR3 nucleotides: TGTGCCAGCTCACTTCCCCACCAGTATGCAACTAATGAAAAACTGTTTTTT. This translates into CASSLPHQYATNEKLFF.

This sequence joins TRBV15 and TRBJ2-1; D possibly corresponds to TRBD2 (5 bases). This CDR3 region has 16 residues. The germline V gene encodes CDR1 LNHNV and CDR2 YYDKDF (reference sequence). Trimming took 0 bases from V and 2 from J, leaving 11 bases between them. This chain's CDR3 is CATSRDERVTYNEQFF. In DNA, the CDR3 is TGTGCCACCAGCAGAGATGAGAGGGTCACCTACAATGAGCAGTTCTTC.

This chain joins TRBV28 and TRBJ2-2, with 8 positions matching TRBD2. The ends lost 7 bases at V and 4 bases at J; junction bases unmatched: 8. The CDR3 sequence is 15 residues long. Per the germline V gene, CDR1 is MDHEN and CDR2 is SYDVKM. The CDR3 bases are TGTGCCAGCACCCGGGGGGGCAGGACCACCGGGGAGCTGTTTTTT. Amino acids: CASTRGGRTTGELFF.

The chain is built from TRBV2 and TRBJ1-3, with 8 bases fitting TRBD1. Trimming cost V 7 bases and J 10 bases; bases outside gene matches: 12. The V gene's germline CDR1 is SNHLY and CDR2 FYNNEI. This CDR3 comprises 14 residues. The CDR3 DNA sequence: TGTGCCAGCACCTCCGAGTGGACAGGGAGAACCATATATTTT. Translated, it gives CASTSEWTGRTIYF.

The rearrangement uses TRBV28 and TRBJ1-2, with TRBD1 identical over 7 bases. Germline CDR1 reads MDHEN; CDR2 reads SYDVKM. The CDR3 extends over 15 amino acids. Germline trimming cut 1 base from V and 5 bases from J; bases unmatched to any gene: 7. DNA of the CDR3: TGTGCCAGCAGTTTATATTCAGGGACAGCTTATGGCTACACCTTC. It is translated as CASSLYSGTAYGYTF.